The 15 T cell receptor beta chains listed next were all sequenced from one sample in a study of radiotherapy plus CTLA-4 blockade in lung cancer. TCRdb's table, derived via immunoSEQ multiplex PCR, lists solely in-frame clones and lacks some. The sample holds 50,000 to 70,000 clones, around 80% seen once. Specimen: peripheral blood, collected from a patient treated with radiotherapy plus ipilimumab. These receptors all stem from a human donor with non-small cell lung cancer who had a partial response to radiotherapy plus ipilimumab.

A single count supports this clone. The chain links TRBV27 to TRBJ1-2; tentative D call: TRBD1 (6 bases). This CDR3 region has 14 residues. Germline V gene lookup returns CDR1 MNHEY and CDR2 SMNVEV (reference sequence). The ends were cut back, 3 bases at V and 3 bases at J, with 11 bases in the middle. The CDR3 reads CASSLARGDYGYTF. CDR3 coding DNA: TGTGCCAGCAGTTTGGCCAGGGGTGACTATGGCTACACCTTC.

V and J are TRBV5-4 and TRBJ2-3, with TRBD2 matching 8 bases. V was clipped by 6 bases and J by 2 bases; unmatched bases: 5. The germline V gene has CDR1 SGHNT and CDR2 YYREEE (reference sequence). The CDR3 sequence is 14 residues long. CDR3 region: CASKPGGITDTQYF. The CDR3 coding sequence is TGTGCCAGCAAACCGGGGGGGATCACAGATACGCAGTATTTT.

The V call is TRBV4-3, the J call TRBJ1-4; D perhaps matches TRBD1 (6 bases). Trimming left V 0 bases short and J 8 bases short, with 13 bases between. This CDR3 comprises 15 residues. CDR1 LGHNA and CDR2 YSLEER come from the germline V gene. This chain's CDR3 is CASSQDGGLGEKLFF. The CDR3 coding sequence is TGCGCCAGCAGCCAAGACGGGGGGCTGGGGGAAAAACTGTTTTTT.

A single count supports this clone. The J gene is TRBJ1-4, the V gene TRBV6-5, with D perhaps matching TRBD1 (5 bases). V was trimmed by 2 bases and J by 8 bases, leaving 18 bases between them. CDR1 is MNHEY, CDR2 SVGAGI, per germline. CDR3 length: 16 residues. CDR3 DNA: TGTGCCAGCAGTTACGGACAAAGAGTTAGCGGCGAAAAACTGTTTTTT. It codes for CASSYGQRVSGEKLFF.

This clone was counted between two and nine times. The chain combines TRBV11-2 with TRBJ2-5; TRBD1 is a possible D gene (6 bases). The CDR3 runs 14 residues. V lost 3 bases and J lost 2, with 10 bases in between. The germline CDR1 and CDR2 sequences are SGHAT and FQNNGV. Here the CDR3 DNA reads TGTGCCAGCAGCTTCGGACAGTTACAAGAGACCCAGTACTTC. The encoded protein is CASSFGQLQETQYF. Together with reference TRBV11-2 and TRBJ2-5, the CDR3 gives the full variable domain: EAGVAQSPRYKIIEKRQSVAFWCNPISGHATLYWYQQILGQGPKLLIQFQNNGVVDDSQLPKDRFSAERLKGVDSTLKIQPAKLEDSAVYLCASSFGQLQETQYFGPGTRLLVL.

The CDR3 sequence is CASSYFLSSYNEQFF. The CDR3 coding sequence is TGTGCCAGCAGTTACTTCCTAAGCTCCTACAATGAGCAGTTCTTC. This sequence joins TRBV6-5 and TRBJ2-1; D gene unclear. Trimming removed 1 base from V and 0 bases from J, with 7 bases in between. Per germline, CDR1 MNHEY and CDR2 SVGAGI. The length of the CDR3 is 15 residues.

V usage is TRBV5-1 and J usage is TRBJ2-3; 10 nucleotides agree with TRBD2. This CDR3 comprises 16 residues. The trim removed 4 bases at V and 0 bases at J, leaving 5 bases unmatched. In germline, CDR1 is SGHRS, CDR2 YFSETQ. Here the CDR3 reads CASSLLAGSSTDTQYF. In DNA form, the CDR3 reads TGCGCCAGCAGCCTACTAGCGGGAAGTAGCACAGATACGCAGTATTTT. The variable domain in full, with the rest retrieved from reference TRBV5-1 and TRBJ2-3, is KAGVTQTPRYLIKTRGQQVTLSCSPISGHRSVSWYQQTPGQGLQFLFEYFSETQRNKGNFPGRFSGRQFSNSRSEMNVSTLELGDSALYLCASSLLAGSSTDTQYFGPGTRLTVL.

The chain is built from TRBV28 and TRBJ2-3, with 8 bases that match TRBD1. Germline CDR1 is MDHEN and CDR2 is SYDVKM. This CDR3 is 16 amino acids long. V lost 6 bases, J lost 2 bases, and 10 bases stayed unmatched. CDR3 amino acids: CASSSPTGAYTDTQYF. The CDR3 nucleotides are TGTGCCAGCAGCTCCCCGACAGGGGCCTACACAGATACGCAGTATTTT.

The rearrangement uses TRBV5-1 and TRBJ2-3; D uncertain. V was cut by 0 bases and J by 0 bases, with 5 bases left in between. The CDR3 contains 14 residues. Germline CDR1 and CDR2: SGHRS and YFSETQ. CDR3 loop: CASSLGQSTDTQYF. In DNA form, the CDR3 reads TGCGCCAGCAGCTTGGGACAAAGCACAGATACGCAGTATTTT.

The rearrangement links TRBV23-1 to TRBJ1-2, with 12 bases aligning to TRBD1. TRBV23-1 is marked as an open reading frame, function uncertain. The ends lost 4 bases at V and 8 bases at J; junction bases unmatched: 11. The CDR3 sequence is 16 residues long. This CDR3 is CASSPHGGQGAWGYTF. CDR3 bases: TGCGCCAGCAGTCCGCATGGGGGACAGGGGGCTTGGGGCTACACCTTC.

The chain joins TRBV7-9 to TRBJ2-6, with D unclear. Trimming took off 5 bases at V and 0 bases at J, with 11 bases between the two ends. Germline values: CDR1 SEHNR, CDR2 FQNEAQ (reference sequence). The CDR3 sequence is 16 residues long. CDR3 DNA: TGTGCCAGCAGCCCCTACCCGAACTCTGGGGCCAACGTCCTGACTTTC. Encoded protein: CASSPYPNSGANVLTF.

The J gene is TRBJ1-5, the V gene TRBV7-2; possibly TRBD1 for D (5 bases). The germline V and J ends were trimmed by 1 base and 7 bases, with 8 bases remaining between them. The germline V gene encodes CDR1 SGHTA and CDR2 FQGNSA. The CDR3 runs 13 residues. The CDR3 DNA follows: TGTGCCAGCAGCTTAGGCAGGGCCCAGCCCCAGCATTTT. Translation: CASSLGRAQPQHF.

The chain is built from TRBV21-1 and TRBJ1-1. TRBV21-1 is described as a pseudogene. The CDR3 is made up of 15 amino acids. CDR3 coding DNA: TGTGCCAGCAGCAAATTGCCGGCCCCTAGCACTGAAGCTTTCTTT. It is translated as CASSKLPAPSTEAFF.

V usage is TRBV2 and J usage is TRBJ1-2, with 10 bases that match TRBD1. Germline-derived CDR1 and CDR2 are SNHLY and FYNNEI. The CDR3 length is 17 residues. The V gene end was trimmed by 6 bases and the J gene end by 2 bases; junction bases not matched to a gene: 12. The CDR3 loop is CASSDGTGESVNYGYTF. The CDR3 region has the DNA TGTGCCAGCAGCGATGGGACAGGGGAATCGGTGAACTATGGCTACACCTTC.

The chain carries TRBV4-3 and TRBJ2-7; possible D gene TRBD2, 5 bases. The V end was cut by 4 bases, the J end by 2 bases, with 12 bases between. CDR1 is LGHNA, CDR2 YSLEER, per germline. The CDR3 totals 14 residues. DNA for the CDR3: TGCGCCAGCAGCCGTGGAGAGGGCACCTACGAGCAGTACTTC. As protein: CASSRGEGTYEQYF.